This T cell receptor beta chain was found in a study of regulatory T cells in long-lasting Graves disease. Researchers made TCR beta libraries by using iRepertoire HTBI primers and running Arm-PCR on CDR3 regions. TCRdb re-called the multiplex PCR reads through MiXCR, storing one row per CDR3 protein. The sample lists 450,000 or so distinct CDR3 sequences; roughly 20% were seen once. The time point denotes: persistent/refractory GD, antithyroid drugs over 5 years with positive TRAb. Extracted RNA from PBMCs served as the source of the TCR library. The CDR3 is 10 amino acids. Germline V gene sequence: CDR1 DFQATT, CDR2 SNEGSKA (reference sequence). Trimming cost V 5 bases and J 4 bases, with 5 bases left between them.

The receptor's source is a female donor with Graves disease. The chain uses TRBV20-1 and TRBJ1-1; D uncertain. This specimen was peripheral blood mononuclear cells (PBMCs), taken when the disease was refractory, from a patient treated with antithyroid drugs. The CDR3 reads CSAAATEAFF. CDR3 DNA sequence: TGCAGTGCTGCCGCCACTGAAGCTTTCTTT.